These 19 T cell receptor beta chains originate from one sample sequenced in a study of shared clonotypes between healthy human individuals. The data were produced by immunoSEQ multiplex PCR, yet TCRdb's version contains in-frame clones alone and is incomplete. Altogether roughly 2.1 million clones are present, about 93% being singletons, with the ten largest covering over 1.5%. Only CD45RO-negative cells positively selected for CCR7 counted as naive CD8 cells, so terminally differentiated effector memory CD45RA+ cells were excluded. Sequenced sample: naive CD8+ T cells from PBMCs. These receptors originate from a man in his late teens or twenties in good health. Some clones in this sample may be carry-over from other donors' samples.

V is TRBV30 and J is TRBJ2-7; 9 bases fit TRBD1. Germline values: CDR1 GTSNPN, CDR2 SVGIG (reference sequence). The J segment lost 5 bases and the V segment lost 8 bases, leaving 13 bases of the junction unmatched. CDR3 length: 14 amino acids. The CDR3 DNA sequence: TGTGCCGGGACGGGACAGGGCGGCAGGGACGAGCAGTACTTC. Amino acids: CAGTGQGGRDEQYF.

V gene TRBV25-1 combines with J gene TRBJ2-2; D perhaps matches TRBD1 (5 bases). This CDR3 is built from 14 residues. Germline V gives CDR1 MGHDK, CDR2 SYGVNS. V lost 4 bases and J 5 bases, leaving 11 bases between the germline ends. CDR3 in amino acids: CASSASQGTGELFF. The CDR3 DNA is TGTGCCAGCAGTGCTTCCCAGGGAACCGGGGAGCTGTTTTTT.

The V call is TRBV28, the J call TRBJ2-7, with D possibly matching TRBD2 (6 bases). V dropped 2 bases and J dropped 4 bases, with 12 bases sitting between them. Per germline, CDR1 MDHEN and CDR2 SYDVKM. CDR3 length: 14 amino acids. The CDR3 spells CASSLTGVRYEQYF. The CDR3 DNA follows: TGTGCCAGCAGTTTAACGGGAGTAAGGTACGAGCAGTACTTC.

CDR3 sequence (DNA): TGTGCCAGCAGTTGGGGGGGCTTTGGCCAAGAGACCCAGTACTTC. Amino acids: CASSWGGFGQETQYF. The chain uses TRBV6-8 and TRBJ2-5, with a weak D call TRBD2 (7 bases). Trimming pared 4 bases from V and 1 base from J, leaving 13 bases between. The CDR3 is made up of 15 amino acids. The V gene's germline CDR1 is MNHGY and CDR2 SAAAGT.

The chain combines TRBV27 with TRBJ2-3, with 9 nucleotides matching TRBD2. Germline assignment: CDR1 MNHEY and CDR2 SMNVEV (reference sequence). The length of the CDR3 is 16 residues. Losses at the gene ends were 3 bases for V and 4 bases for J; bases not matched to a gene: 8. In DNA form, the CDR3 reads TGTGCCAGCAGTTTCATAGCGGGAGCTGGCGCAGATACGCAGTATTTT. Translated, it gives CASSFIAGAGADTQYF.

V usage is TRBV4-3 and J usage is TRBJ2-7; TRBD2 matches 8 bases. Trimming cost V 4 bases and J 1 base; bases outside gene matches: 6. Germline V gives CDR1 LGHNA, CDR2 YSLEER. The CDR3 has 15 amino acids. CDR3 in DNA: TGCGCCAGCAGCCCTTTCCGGGAGGGTTCCTACGAGCAGTACTTC. Its translation: CASSPFREGSYEQYF.

This clone appeared a single time. The V and J genes are TRBV2 and TRBJ2-5; D gene unclear. The ends were cut back, 7 bases at V and 5 bases at J, with 11 bases in the middle. The CDR3 runs 12 residues. Germline loops: CDR1 SNHLY, CDR2 FYNNEI. The CDR3 reads CASKWLLETQYF. The DNA of the CDR3 is TGTGCCAGCAAGTGGCTTTTGGAGACCCAGTACTTC.

The V and J genes are TRBV19 and TRBJ2-1; 8 bases are a match to TRBD1. The trim removed 8 bases at V and 10 bases at J, leaving 4 bases unmatched. Germline lookup yields CDR1 LNHDA and CDR2 SQIVND (reference sequence). This CDR3 comprises 11 residues. CDR3 region: CASHRGTEQFF. The CDR3 bases are TGTGCCAGTCACAGGGGGACGGAGCAGTTCTTC.

The rearrangement uses TRBV5-1 and TRBJ1-5, with D uncertain. The V gene's germline CDR1 is SGHRS and CDR2 YFSETQ. V was pared by 1 base and J by 0 bases, with 8 bases between. This CDR3 region has 15 residues. In DNA, the CDR3 is TGCGCCAGCAGCTTGTGGGGTAATAGCAATCAGCCCCAGCATTTT. This translates into CASSLWGNSNQPQHF. Filled out from reference TRBV5-1 and TRBJ1-5, the complete variable domain reads KAGVTQTPRYLIKTRGQQVTLSCSPISGHRSVSWYQQTPGQGLQFLFEYFSETQRNKGNFPGRFSGRQFSNSRSEMNVSTLELGDSALYLCASSLWGNSNQPQHFGDGTRLSIL.

The chain carries TRBV6-1 and TRBJ1-1; D may be TRBD1 (6 bases). Germline-derived CDR1 and CDR2 are MNHNS and SASEGT. This CDR3 contains 17 residues. With 4 bases removed from V and 0 bases from J, the gap between germline ends came to 18 bases. CDR3 sequence reads: CASSATGQIAMNTEAFF. The CDR3 DNA follows: TGTGCCAGCAGTGCGACAGGACAGATCGCCATGAACACTGAAGCTTTCTTT.

A single count supports this clone. The chain recombines TRBV10-3 with TRBJ2-7, with D perhaps given as TRBD1 or TRBD2 (5 bases each). CDR1 is ENHRY, CDR2 SYGVKD, per germline. The V and J ends lost 2 bases and 0 bases respectively, with 14 bases between them. CDR3 length: 16 residues. The CDR3 DNA sequence: TGTGCCATCAGTGAGCCCGGGACGGCCAGCTCCTACGAGCAGTACTTC. Translation gives CAISEPGTASSYEQYF.

The chain has TRBV27 and TRBJ2-7; D not certain. V was pared by 5 bases and J by 3 bases, with 20 bases between. CDR1 and CDR2 (germline): MNHEY, SMNVEV (reference sequence). This CDR3 region has 16 residues. The CDR3 DNA reads TGTGCCAGCAGTCCGACACTGGTGTCTGGGATCTACGAGCAGTACTTC. Its translation is CASSPTLVSGIYEQYF.

The chain combines TRBV28 with TRBJ2-7; 7 nucleotides line up with TRBD1. The junction had 11 bases not matched to a gene; V was cut back by 4 bases and J by 2 bases. The CDR3 is 16 amino acids. Germline CDR1 reads MDHEN; CDR2 reads SYDVKM. The chain's CDR3 is CASSSYRDRFAYEQYF. The CDR3 nucleotides read TGTGCCAGCAGTTCCTACCGGGACAGATTCGCCTACGAGCAGTACTTC.

The V and J genes are TRBV28 and TRBJ2-7; D might be TRBD1 or TRBD2, each matching 5 bases. This CDR3 has 15 amino acids. Germline CDR1 MDHEN, CDR2 SYDVKM. Trimming left V 3 bases short and J 3 bases short, with 15 bases between. This CDR3 is CASSFRGPVGYEQYF. For the CDR3, the DNA is TGTGCCAGCAGTTTTAGGGGACCGGTGGGCTACGAGCAGTACTTC.

The J gene is TRBJ2-1, the V gene TRBV28; 14 nucleotides line up with TRBD2. The CDR3 sequence is 15 residues long. Looked up from germline, CDR1 is MDHEN and CDR2 is SYDVKM. Trimming at V came to 3 bases and at J to 10 bases, leaving 5 bases not matched to a gene. CDR3: CASSFYRLAGGEQFF. The CDR3 DNA follows: TGTGCCAGCAGTTTTTACCGACTAGCGGGAGGGGAGCAGTTCTTC.

In its sample, this clone was seen a few times. The CDR3 sequence is CSVEGGPYQETQYF. CDR3 coding DNA: TGCAGCGTCGAGGGGGGACCGTACCAAGAGACCCAGTACTTC. J is TRBJ2-5 and V is TRBV29-1; D assignment may be TRBD1 or TRBD2 (6 bases each). Trimming removed 6 bases at V and 0 bases at J, with 14 bases between. Germline values: CDR1 SQVTM, CDR2 ANQGSEA. There are 14 residues in the CDR3. Supplemented by reference TRBV29-1 and TRBJ2-5, the full variable domain reads SAVISQKPSRDICQRGTSLTIQCQVDSQVTMMFWYRQQPGQSLTLIATANQGSEATYESGFVIDKFPISRPNLTFSTLTVSNMSPEDSSIYLCSVEGGPYQETQYFGPGTRLLVL.

V usage is TRBV4-1 and J usage is TRBJ2-7; TRBD1 matches 9 bases. The CDR3 sequence is 16 residues long. Trimming took 4 bases from V and 3 from J; bases not matched to a gene: 10. Per germline, CDR1 MGHRA and CDR2 YSYEKL. The CDR3 coding sequence is TGCGCCAGCAGCCCCAGTACCGGGACAGGGCTCTACGAGCAGTACTTC. Amino acid sequence: CASSPSTGTGLYEQYF.

This sequence joins TRBV7-8 and TRBJ2-3; no clear D gene. The CDR3 extends over 13 amino acids. Between the trimmed V and J ends, which lost 7 bases and 6 bases, there was a span of 14 bases. Germline CDR1 reads SGHVS; CDR2 reads FQNEAQ. The CDR3, as DNA: TGTGCCAGCACCCTCTCGGGTCCCGATACGCAGTATTTT. Translation: CASTLSGPDTQYF.

This chain links TRBV5-1 with TRBJ2-3; the D gene could be TRBD1 or TRBD2 (5 bases each). Germline loops: CDR1 SGHRS, CDR2 YFSETQ. V was cut by 6 bases and J by 2 bases, with 19 bases left in between. CDR3 length: 16 residues. The CDR3: CASNWGPRKNTDTQYF. CDR3 coding DNA: TGCGCCAGCAACTGGGGACCCAGGAAAAACACAGATACGCAGTATTTT.